This T cell receptor (beta chain) stems from a study of shared T cell receptors in the human thymus. Sequenced by immunoSEQ multiplex PCR; TCRdb stores in-frame clones only, minus some. Of about 660,000 clones listed, 87% are singletons. CDR3 length: 16 residues. Trimming cost V 4 bases and J 8 bases, with 21 bases left between them. Germline CDR1 reads GTSNPN; CDR2 reads SVGIG (reference sequence). As concerns this clone: The same CDR3 arises from other DNA sequences in this sample as well.

This sample also belongs to another study, concerning human thymus T cells. Per that study: All donors were healthy Finnish infants who were undergoing corrective surgery to treat congenital heart defects. From resections taken during corrective heart surgery, the thymus tissue was obtained. Blood and thymic repertoires both appeared biased in V and J gene usage. Overlap was high between thymic repertoires from unrelated individuals, as reported in related research.

The chain has TRBV30 and TRBJ1-6; a possible D gene is TRBD1 (6 bases). This TCR was recovered from a boy under three years old with a congenital heart defect. The specimen was thymocytes. The CDR3 region has the DNA TGTGCCTGGAAGGGTTGGCAGGGGCCCGATGATTCACCCCTCCACTTT. Translating it yields CAWKGWQGPDDSPLHF. The whole variable domain, filled in from reference TRBV30 and TRBJ1-6, reads SQTIHQWPATLVQPVGSPLSLECTVEGTSNPNLYWYRQAAGRGLQLLFYSVGIGQISSEVPQNLSASRPQDRQFILSSKKLLLSDSGFYLCAWKGWQGPDDSPLHFGNGTRLTVT.